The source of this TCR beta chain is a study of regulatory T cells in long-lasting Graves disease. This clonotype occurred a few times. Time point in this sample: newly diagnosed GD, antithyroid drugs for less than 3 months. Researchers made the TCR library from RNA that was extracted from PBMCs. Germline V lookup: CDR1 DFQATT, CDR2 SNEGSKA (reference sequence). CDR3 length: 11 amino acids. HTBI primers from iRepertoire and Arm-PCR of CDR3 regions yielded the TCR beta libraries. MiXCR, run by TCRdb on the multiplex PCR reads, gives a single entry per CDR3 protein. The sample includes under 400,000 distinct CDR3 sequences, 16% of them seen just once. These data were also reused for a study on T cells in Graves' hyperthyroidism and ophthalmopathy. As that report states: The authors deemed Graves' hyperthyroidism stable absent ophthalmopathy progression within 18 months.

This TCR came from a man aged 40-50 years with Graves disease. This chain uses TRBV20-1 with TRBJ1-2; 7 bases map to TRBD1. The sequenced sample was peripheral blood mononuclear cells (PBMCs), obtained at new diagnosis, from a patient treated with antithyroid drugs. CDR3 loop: CRGQANYGYTF. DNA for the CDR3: TGCAGAGGACAGGCGAACTATGGCTACACCTTC.